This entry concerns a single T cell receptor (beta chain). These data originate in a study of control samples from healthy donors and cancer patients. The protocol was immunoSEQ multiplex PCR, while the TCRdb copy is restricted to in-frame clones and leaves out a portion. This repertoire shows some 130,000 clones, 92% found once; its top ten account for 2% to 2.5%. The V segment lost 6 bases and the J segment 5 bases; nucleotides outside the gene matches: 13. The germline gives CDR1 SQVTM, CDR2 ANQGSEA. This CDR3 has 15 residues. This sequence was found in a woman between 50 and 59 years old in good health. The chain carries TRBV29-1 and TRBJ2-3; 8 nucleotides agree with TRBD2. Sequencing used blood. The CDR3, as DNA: TGCAGCGTATACCCAAGGGCGGGAGGTGGAGATACGCAGTATTTT. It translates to CSVYPRAGGGDTQYF.